This T cell receptor beta chain was recovered during a study of beta chain features in type 1 diabetes. Naive, central memory, regulatory and stem cell-like memory cells within the CD4+ compartment were sorted using CD45RO/CCR7/CD25/CD127/CD95/CD27. Populations isolated by sorting all had purity greater than 95%. The study reverse transcribed the entire isolated RNA, so it sequenced expressed TCRB transcripts. Profiling relied on immunoSEQ multiplex PCR, and the TCRdb table lists in-frame clones only, not all of them. This repertoire shows 300,000 to 400,000 clones, approximately 11% found once; its top ten account for more than 0.015%. This clone was counted a few times. Between the trimmed V and J ends, which lost 3 bases and 6 bases, there was a span of 6 bases. Germline V CDR1 and CDR2: MRHNA, SNTAGT. This CDR3 region has 12 residues.

V and J are TRBV6-4 and TRBJ2-1; D possibly corresponds to TRBD1 (5 bases). Material for sequencing was naive CD4+ T cells from blood. The receptor was isolated from a woman aged 30 to 39 in good health. CDR3 in amino acids: CASSEDSNEQFF. The CDR3 DNA follows: TGTGCCAGCAGTGAAGACAGCAATGAGCAGTTCTTC.